These T cell receptor beta chains were read from a single sample in a study of shared clonotypes between healthy human individuals. Here immunoSEQ multiplex PCR was the method, and the copy in TCRdb shows in-frame clones only, minus some. In the table there are approximately 480,000 clones, about three quarters of which are singletons. The sample comprised PBMCs. These receptors all stem from a woman aged 40 to 50 in good health. Some clones in this sample may be carry-over from other donors' samples. The CDR3 runs from the conserved cysteine through the conserved F or W. The D gene is left open where the match is weak. The size field is filled for only some rows; it gives once, few, many or a size class.

>NA|TRBJ1-1|16|TRBV19|NA
CASSIGEQVVNTEAFF
TGTGCCAGTAGTATAGGGGAACAGGTGGTGAACACTGAAGCTTTCTTT
>TRBD1|TRBJ2-7|14|TRBV9|NA
CASSADRGRNEQYF
TGTGCCAGCAGCGCGGACAGGGGGCGAAACGAGCAGTACTTC
>TRBD2|TRBJ2-2|20|TRBV7-3|once
CASSLDSGSTSRANTGELFF
TGTGCCAGCAGCTTAGATTCTGGGTCGACTAGCAGGGCGAACACCGGGGAGCTGTTTTTT
>NA|TRBJ1-1|13|TRBV29-1|NA
CSGNQGKDTEAFF
TGCAGCGGGAATCAGGGCAAGGACACTGAAGCTTTCTTT
>NA|TRBJ1-4|15|TRBV5-1|NA
CASCRGTATNEKLFF
TGCGCCAGCTGTAGGGGAACCGCAACTAATGAAAAACTGTTTTTT
>TRBD2|TRBJ2-3|18|TRBV13|once
CASSLRTSGRLGTDTQYF
TGTGCCAGCAGTCTAAGGACTAGCGGGAGGTTGGGCACAGATACGCAGTATTTT
>NA|TRBJ1-1|13|TRBV7-2|NA
CATSSGPTTEAFF
TGTGCCACCAGTAGTGGGCCTACCACTGAAGCTTTCTTT
>NA|TRBJ2-1|15|TRBV7-7|few
CASSLAGGGKGEQFF
TGTGCCAGCAGCTTAGCGGGAGGAGGAAAGGGTGAGCAGTTCTTC
>TRBD1|TRBJ1-4|15|TRBV9|NA
CASSVNRGPNEKLFF
TGTGCCAGCAGCGTTAACAGGGGCCCTAATGAAAAACTGTTTTTT
>TRBD2|TRBJ2-3|17|TRBV7-2|NA
CASSTRTSGRGTDTQYF
TGTGCCAGCAGCACCCGGACTAGCGGGAGGGGCACAGATACGCAGTATTTT
>TRBD1|TRBJ1-4|15|TRBV4-2|NA
CASSHADRDNEKLFF
TGTGCCAGCAGCCACGCGGACAGGGACAATGAAAAACTGTTTTTT
>NA|TRBJ2-1|14|TRBV7-9|NA
CASSLAANNNEQFF
TGTGCCAGCAGCTTAGCCGCGAATAACAATGAGCAGTTCTTC
>NA|TRBJ1-6|15|TRBV4-3|NA
CASSQVWRNNSPLHF
TGCGCCAGCAGCCAAGTGTGGCGGAATAATTCACCCCTCCACTTT
>TRBD1|TRBJ2-1|15|TRBV7-2|NA
CASSLEGARYNEQFF
TGTGCCAGCAGCTTAGAGGGGGCGCGTTACAATGAGCAGTTCTTC
>TRBD2|TRBJ2-1|15|TRBV9|NA
CASSVETSVYNEQFF
TGTGCCAGCAGCGTAGAGACTAGCGTCTACAATGAGCAGTTCTTC
>NA|TRBJ2-5|18|TRBV23-1|NA
CASSQWTNRDTHGETQYF
TGCGCCAGCAGTCAATGGACGAACCGGGACACCCACGGGGAGACCCAGTACTTC
>NA|TRBJ2-7|13|TRBV7-2|NA
CASSLGQLYEQYF
TGTGCCAGCAGCTTAGGTCAGCTTTACGAGCAGTACTTC
>TRBD1|TRBJ2-2|14|TRBV29-1|NA
CSVVWTGNTGELFF
TGCAGCGTTGTGTGGACAGGAAACACCGGGGAGCTGTTTTTT
>NA|TRBJ1-2|15|TRBV27|NA
CASSPRLGRIYGYTF
TGTGCCAGCAGCCCTAGGTTGGGGAGGATTTATGGCTACACCTTC
>NA|TRBJ2-2|14|TRBV2|once
CASSKERTTGELFF
TGTGCCAGTTCAAAGGAACGGACTACCGGGGAGCTGTTTTTT
>NA|TRBJ1-1|14|TRBV5-1|NA
CASSLVQGNTEAFF
TGCGCCAGCAGCTTAGTACAGGGGAACACTGAAGCTTTCTTT
>NA|TRBJ2-3|13|TRBV11-2|once
CASSLDREGTQYF
TGTGCCAGCAGCTTAGATAGAGAGGGTACGCAGTATTTT
>NA|TRBJ2-1|15|TRBV4-1|NA
CASSQVYRTYNEQFF
TGCGCCAGCAGCCAAGTATATAGAACCTACAATGAGCAGTTCTTC
>TRBD2|TRBJ2-5|18|TRBV19|NA
CASSTNPGDGRAFETQYF
TGTGCCAGTAGTACAAACCCTGGAGACGGGAGGGCCTTTGAGACCCAGTACTTC
>TRBD2|TRBJ2-1|16|TRBV18|NA
CASSPRLAGGYNEQFF
TGTGCCAGCTCACCAAGACTAGCGGGAGGCTACAATGAGCAGTTCTTC
>TRBD2|TRBJ2-1|14|TRBV29-1|NA
CSVGASGGWNEQFF
TGCAGCGTTGGGGCTAGCGGGGGTTGGAATGAGCAGTTCTTC
>TRBD1|TRBJ1-5|15|TRBV19|few
CASSLVRQGDQPQHF
TGTGCCAGTAGCCTCGTCCGACAGGGTGATCAGCCCCAGCATTTT
>TRBD1|TRBJ2-5|15|TRBV10-2|NA
CASSEPRTGWETQYF
TGCGCCAGCAGTGAGCCGCGGACAGGTTGGGAGACCCAGTACTTC
>NA|TRBJ2-3|14|TRBV5-4|NA
CASSAWTVTDTQYF
TGTGCCAGCAGCGCGTGGACAGTCACAGATACGCAGTATTTT
>TRBD2|TRBJ2-3|18|TRBV28|NA
CASRGLAGEFRLADTQYF
TGTGCCAGCAGAGGACTAGCGGGAGAGTTCAGGTTGGCAGATACGCAGTATTTT
>TRBD2|TRBJ2-3|16|TRBV28|NA
CASRRLGTSGTDTQYF
TGTGCCAGCAGGCGACTCGGGACTAGCGGCACAGATACGCAGTATTTT
>TRBD1|TRBJ2-3|15|TRBV5-4|NA
CASSRTGASTDTQYF
TGTGCCAGCAGCCGGACAGGGGCGAGCACAGATACGCAGTATTTT
>TRBD2|TRBJ2-1|19|TRBV9|NA
CASSVGIMGGGSSYNEQFF
TGTGCCAGCAGCGTAGGAATTATGGGTGGCGGGAGCTCCTACAATGAGCAGTTCTTC
>TRBD2|TRBJ2-7|17|TRBV15|NA
CATSRAASSGSSYEQYF
TGTGCCACCAGCAGAGCCGCTTCTAGCGGGAGTTCCTACGAGCAGTACTTC
>TRBD1|TRBJ2-7|17|TRBV7-8|NA
CASSLQGQGAVGDEQYF
TGTGCCAGCAGCTTACAGGGACAGGGGGCTGTAGGTGACGAGCAGTACTTC
>NA|TRBJ2-3|16|TRBV27|NA
CASSKTRPLSTDTQYF
TGTGCCAGCAGCAAAACTAGGCCCCTTAGCACAGATACGCAGTATTTT
>TRBD2|TRBJ2-1|18|TRBV7-3|NA
CASSEGRVAGGYNERQFF
TGTGCCAGCAGCGAGGGGAGGGTGGCGGGAGGGTACAATGAGCGGCAGTTCTTC
>TRBD1|TRBJ1-1|15|TRBV5-4|once
CASSPGQGGHTEAFF
TGTGCCAGCAGCCCGGGACAGGGGGGACACACTGAAGCTTTCTTT
>NA|TRBJ2-1|13|TRBV5-1|NA
CASSLGSKGARLF
TGCGCCAGCAGCTTGGGGTCCAAAGGGGCCAGACTCTTC
>TRBD1|TRBJ2-2|16|TRBV7-3|NA
CASSPTGFLNTGELFF
TGTGCCAGCAGCCCGACAGGGTTTTTGAACACCGGGGAGCTGTTTTTT
>NA|TRBJ2-5|15|TRBV5-4|NA
CASTSPGTTKETQYF
TGTGCCAGCACCTCACCCGGGACAACTAAAGAGACCCAGTACTTC
>NA|TRBJ2-7|16|TRBV6-1|NA
CASSEAFGDMGRTRDF
TGTGCCAGCAGTGAAGCCTTCGGGGACATGGGACGAACTCGCGACTTC
>TRBD2|TRBJ2-7|21|TRBV10-3|NA
CAISETPGTSGSSRSSYEQYF
TGTGCCATCAGTGAAACCCCCGGGACTAGCGGGAGTTCCCGGAGCTCCTACGAGCAGTACTTC
>NA|TRBJ1-5|14|TRBV28|NA
CASSLTTANQPQHF
TGTGCCAGCAGTTTGACGACAGCAAATCAGCCCCAGCATTTT
>NA|TRBJ1-1|11|TRBV30|NA
CAWMIADGAFF
TGTGCCTGGATGATTGCGGATGGGGCTTTCTTT
>NA|TRBJ1-2|15|TRBV28|NA
CASSLEVGYNYGYTF
TGTGCCAGCAGTTTGGAGGTGGGTTATAACTATGGCTACACCTTC
>NA|TRBJ1-3|16|TRBV7-9|NA
CASSLGSGSGGNTIYF
TGTGCCAGCAGCTTAGGATCAGGGAGCGGCGGAAACACCATATATTTT
>NA|TRBJ2-6|15|TRBV18|many
CASSPGVPGANVLTF
TGTGCCAGCTCACCCGGAGTACCTGGGGCCAACGTCCTGACTTTC
>TRBD1|TRBJ2-7|15|TRBV27|once
CASSFGTGRTYEQYF
TGTGCCAGCAGTTTCGGGACAGGGAGAACCTACGAGCAGTACTTC
>NA|TRBJ1-4|14|TRBV28|few
CASSLGQDPRGLFF
TGTGCCAGCAGTTTAGGGCAGGATCCGAGGGGGCTGTTTTTT
>NA|TRBJ1-2|11|TRBV5-4|few
CASSLGGHYTF
TGTGCCAGCAGCTTGGGAGGTCACTACACCTTC
>NA|TRBJ2-1|15|TRBV7-3|once
CASSRQGGSYNEQFF
TGTGCCAGCAGCCGCCAAGGCGGCTCCTACAATGAGCAGTTCTTC
>TRBD1|TRBJ2-3|15|TRBV29-1|NA
CSVEPGQGLGYTQYF
TGCAGCGTTGAACCGGGACAGGGTCTCGGATATACGCAGTATTTT